This TCR beta chain stems from a study of molecular identifiers for immune sequencing clone quantification. One entry per CDR3 protein results from TCRdb running MiXCR on the PCR reads. Of some 70,000 distinct CDR3 sequences listed, around a sixth are singletons. In germline, CDR1 is MGHRA, CDR2 YSYEKL. CDR3 length: 14 residues. Deletions cut 3 bases from V and 3 bases from J, with 9 bases between. This clonotype was recorded many times. This clonotype originated in a human donor in good health. Some libraries in this study had Jurkat cell RNA spiked in. V gene TRBV4-1 combines with J gene TRBJ2-1; D possibly corresponds to TRBD2 (6 bases). The sample was naive CD8+ T cells from blood, with Jurkat cell RNA spiked in. The sample's subset: FACS-sorted CD8+CD4-CCR7+CD45RA+ naive T cells. Written as DNA, the CDR3 is TGCGCCAGCAGCCAGGGACTTGTCTACAATGAGCAGTTCTTC. Translation gives CASSQGLVYNEQFF.